This T cell receptor (beta chain) came from a study of glioma-infiltrating T cells. The germline CDR1 and CDR2 sequences are MDHEN and SYDVKM. The CDR3 has 13 amino acids. Study-wide findings and caveats: Gliomas, especially low-grade, showed above-expected tissue-blood divergence; non-neoplastic patients showed below. Tissue and blood shared very few CDR3 sequences.

Comment on this clonotype: As yet, its antigen is unknown.

TCR alpha and beta CDR3 regions were amplified from RNA using iRepertoire nested multiplex PCR. Input was 100-400 ng of tissue mRNA or PBMC total RNA. TCRdb independently ran MiXCR on the multiplex PCR reads; one entry per CDR3 protein. The sample lists roughly 200,000 distinct CDR3 sequences, more than 25% occurring once. This clonotype originated in a human donor with low-grade glioma or glioblastoma, undergoing nonglioma brain surgery, or in good health (not recorded which). Sequencing was done on a sample of glioma tissue, nonneoplastic brain tissue, or PBMCs (not recorded which). The chain links TRBV28 to TRBJ2-7, with D possibly matching TRBD1 (6 bases). Here the CDR3 reads CSRSPVGASDPYF. The DNA for the CDR3 is TGTTCCCGCAGTCCAGTGGGGGCCTCCGATCCGTACTTC.